The 20 T cell receptor beta chains reported below all come from one sample, sequenced in a study of Graves' ophthalmopathy and Graves' hyperthyroidism. From RNA, the CDR3 regions of TCR beta chains were amplified and sequenced. RT-PCR with HTBI primers came first, then second-round multiplex PCR. MiXCR was run by TCRdb on the multiplex PCR reads, yielding one entry per CDR3 protein. This sample has some 170,000 distinct CDR3 sequences, with roughly 36% found just once. Sequenced input: peripheral blood. The receptors originated from a man aged 25 to 40 with Graves' ophthalmopathy.

The chain couples TRBV14 to TRBJ2-7, with 13 bases matching TRBD2. This CDR3 comprises 16 residues. The V and J ends lost 5 bases and 2 bases, in that order; junction bases with no gene match: 6. Germline-derived CDR1 and CDR2 are SGHDN and FVKESK. This chain's CDR3 is CASSGGLAGRTYEQYF. The CDR3 nucleotides read TGTGCCAGCAGCGGGGGACTAGCGGGACGTACCTACGAGCAGTACTTC.

This rearrangement joins TRBV28 to TRBJ2-5; the match to TRBD1 covers 7 bases. Germline loops: CDR1 MDHEN, CDR2 SYDVKM. This CDR3 spans 17 amino acids. The V segment lost 3 bases and the J segment 1 base; nucleotides outside the gene matches: 11. DNA for the CDR3: TGTGCCAGCAGTTTTTATGGGCAGGGGGACCTCCAAGAGACCCAGTACTTC. Its translation is CASSFYGQGDLQETQYF. Full variable domain (outside the CDR3, taken from reference TRBV28 and TRBJ2-5): DVKVTQSSRYLVKRTGEKVFLECVQDMDHENMFWYRQDPGLGLRLIYFSYDVKMKEKGDIPEGYSVSREKKERFSLILESASTNQTSMYLCASSFYGQGDLQETQYFGPGTRLLVL.

Ten or more counts support this clonotype. The J gene is TRBJ1-3, the V gene TRBV6-1, with 8 bases that match TRBD1. Trimming cost V 6 bases and J 4 bases; bases outside gene matches: 8. Germline CDR1 reads MNHNS; CDR2 reads SASEGT. This CDR3 contains 15 residues. CDR3 amino acids: CASRMNRDRGNTIYF. CDR3 sequence (DNA): TGTGCCAGCAGGATGAACCGGGACAGGGGAAACACCATATATTTT.

The chain combines TRBV4-1 with TRBJ2-5; D ambiguous. The CDR3 is 14 amino acids. Germline loops: CDR1 MGHRA, CDR2 YSYEKL. Trimming pared 5 bases from V and 5 bases from J, leaving 15 bases between. CDR3 DNA sequence: TGCGCCAGCAGCACGAACGCGGTGGGTGAGACCCAGTACTTC. It yields the protein CASSTNAVGETQYF.

At least ten counts were recorded for this clonotype. This chain connects TRBV12-3 or TRBV12-4 to TRBJ2-5, with a tentative D call TRBD2 (6 bases). The CDR3 totals 16 residues. Trimming pared 5 bases from V and 0 bases from J, leaving 16 bases between. CDR3 nucleotides: TGTGCCAGCAGTCCACGCATTAGACTAGACCAAGAGACCCAGTACTTC. This translates into CASSPRIRLDQETQYF.

In its sample, this clonotype was seen many times. This rearrangement joins TRBV5-1 to TRBJ1-2; TRBD1 agrees at 7 bases. Trimming at V came to 1 base and at J to 0 bases, leaving 15 bases not matched to a gene. The CDR3 runs 19 residues. The germline V gene encodes CDR1 SGHRS and CDR2 YFSETQ. CDR3 amino acids: CASSLRARDSENPNYGYTF. The CDR3 coding sequence is TGCGCCAGCAGCTTGAGGGCCCGGGACAGCGAAAACCCTAACTATGGCTACACCTTC.

This clonotype appeared many times. The V call is TRBV12-3 or TRBV12-4, the J call TRBJ2-4; D possibly corresponds to TRBD1 (6 bases). With 5 bases removed from V and 0 bases from J, the gap between germline ends came to 23 bases. The CDR3 consists of 19 residues. For the CDR3, the DNA is TGTGCCAGCAGTAACAGGGAACCAACCTTTACTAAAGCCAAAAACATTCAGTACTTC. Protein product: CASSNREPTFTKAKNIQYF.

The rearrangement joins TRBV6-1 to TRBJ2-7; D ambiguous. Germline V gene data show CDR1 as MNHNS and CDR2 as SASEGT. The CDR3 has 11 amino acids. The ends were cut back, 7 bases at V and 10 bases at J, with 14 bases in the middle. The CDR3 sequence: CASTVGLAQYF. In DNA, the CDR3 is TGTGCCAGCACGGTCGGCTTGGCCCAGTACTTC.

The chain recombines TRBV7-8 with TRBJ2-5; tentatively, D is TRBD1 (6 bases). V was cut by 3 bases and J by 2 bases, with 10 bases left in between. Germline CDR1 SGHVS, CDR2 FQNEAQ. The CDR3 runs to 14 residues. The CDR3, as DNA: TGTGCCAGCAGCTTGAATACAGGGCAAGAGACCCAGTACTTC. This encodes CASSLNTGQETQYF.

This chain connects TRBV20-1 to TRBJ1-1, with 10 positions matching TRBD1. The V gene's germline CDR1 is DFQATT and CDR2 SNEGSKA (reference sequence). With 6 bases clipped from V and 5 bases from J, the junction kept 9 bases outside the gene matches. CDR3 length: 14 residues. CDR3 region: CSANTGTGATEAFF. The CDR3 DNA follows: TGCAGTGCCAACACCGGGACAGGGGCGACTGAAGCTTTCTTT.

This clonotype was counted at least ten times. V and J are TRBV4-1 and TRBJ2-5; TRBD2 matches 10 bases. The CDR3 extends over 16 amino acids. Germline V gives CDR1 MGHRA, CDR2 YSYEKL. After removal of 4 bases from V and 0 bases from J, the junction contained 5 bases not matched to a gene. The CDR3 spells CASSRQREGYQETQYF. The CDR3 DNA is TGCGCCAGCAGCCGACAGCGGGAGGGGTACCAAGAGACCCAGTACTTC.

V is TRBV6-1 and J is TRBJ1-1; D ambiguous. Deletions cut 6 bases from V and 7 bases from J, with 9 bases between. Germline V gene sequence: CDR1 MNHNS, CDR2 SASEGT. This CDR3 region has 11 residues. CDR3 in DNA: TGTGCCAGCAGCCCCTTAGTTGAAGCTTTCTTT. Encoded protein: CASSPLVEAFF.

In this sample, this clonotype turned up many times. The CDR3 is CASSATGTENTIYF. CDR3 in DNA: TGTGCCAGCAGCGCGACAGGAACGGAAAACACCATATATTTT. This chain uses TRBV9 with TRBJ1-3, with D possibly being TRBD1 (6 bases). Trimming took 3 bases from V and 6 from J, leaving 13 bases between them. CDR1 is SGDLS, CDR2 YYNGEE, per germline. The CDR3 consists of 14 residues.

This clonotype has a count of ten or more. The CDR3 loop reads CASSFGQHNNQPQHF. CDR3 DNA: TGTGCCAGCAGTTTTGGACAGCATAACAATCAGCCCCAGCATTTT. The rearrangement joins TRBV12-3 or TRBV12-4 to TRBJ1-5; possible D gene TRBD1, 6 bases. Trimming cost V 3 bases and J 3 bases, with 12 bases left between them. The CDR3 consists of 15 residues.

The chain links TRBV11-2 to TRBJ2-4; 8 positions agree with TRBD1. Losses at the gene ends were 0 bases for V and 3 bases for J; bases not matched to a gene: 10. Germline V gives CDR1 SGHAT, CDR2 FQNNGV. This CDR3 is 18 amino acids long. The DNA of the CDR3 is TGTGCCAGCAGCTTAGATCTGCAGACAGGGGTTATCAAAAACATTCAGTACTTC. It translates to CASSLDLQTGVIKNIQYF.

This clonotype came up once. The chain joins TRBV6-1 to TRBJ2-3, with TRBD1 as a possible D gene (6 bases). The CDR3 has 13 residues. Trimming removed 11 bases at V and 6 bases at J, with 18 bases between. The germline gives CDR1 MNHNS, CDR2 SASEGT. For the CDR3, the DNA is TGTGCCGGGCAACAGGGTGATGCTGATACGCAGTATTTT. Translation: CAGQQGDADTQYF.

The table lists this clonotype with many counts. The chain employs TRBV24-1 and TRBJ1-2; no clear D. The CDR3 runs 13 residues. CDR1 is KGHDR and CDR2 is SFDVKD in the germline V gene. V was clipped by 0 bases and J by 8 bases, with 9 bases between them. CDR3 sequence: CATSDLWGGGYTF. The CDR3 nucleotides are TGTGCCACCAGTGATTTGTGGGGAGGCGGCTACACCTTC.

The genes are TRBV27 and TRBJ1-1; 9 nucleotides align to TRBD1. Germline CDR1 and CDR2: MNHEY and SMNVEV (reference sequence). V dropped 5 bases and J dropped 3; count of bases not matched to a gene: 13. This CDR3 is built from 17 residues. CDR3 sequence reads: CASSKGQGTLRDTEAFF. In DNA, the CDR3 is TGTGCCAGCAGTAAAGGACAGGGGACGTTGCGGGACACTGAAGCTTTCTTT.

This clonotype was picked up many times. The gene calls are TRBV30 and TRBJ2-4; D may be TRBD2 (6 bases). The CDR3 is 14 amino acids. Trimming cost V 2 bases and J 6 bases, with 14 bases left between them. Germline CDR1 is GTSNPN and CDR2 is SVGIG (reference sequence). The chain's CDR3 is CAWSPLGGTNIQYF. Written as DNA, the CDR3 is TGTGCCTGGAGTCCCTTAGGAGGGACAAACATTCAGTACTTC. The whole variable domain, filled in from reference TRBV30 and TRBJ2-4, reads SQTIHQWPATLVQPVGSPLSLECTVEGTSNPNLYWYRQAAGRGLQLLFYSVGIGQISSEVPQNLSASRPQDRQFILSSKKLLLSDSGFYLCAWSPLGGTNIQYFGAGTRLSVL.

V is TRBV15 and J is TRBJ2-2; D might be TRBD1 (6 bases). CDR3 length equals 15 residues. Germline CDR1 is LNHNV and CDR2 is YYDKDF (reference sequence). V lost 5 bases and J lost 2, with 12 bases in between. The CDR3 loop is CATSPGQTNTGELFF. CDR3 nucleotides: TGTGCCACCAGCCCAGGACAGACTAACACCGGGGAGCTGTTTTTT.